A selection of T cell receptor beta chains follows, all from one sample in a study of T cell responses to AZD1222 COVID-19 vaccine. Sequenced by immunoSEQ multiplex PCR; TCRdb stores in-frame clones only, minus some. The data show more than 110,000 clones, with over 90% seen just once and approximately 5% held by the top ten. Sequenced material: peripheral blood, taken on day 0 of AZD1222 vaccination. These receptor sequences come from an adult in good health. CDR3s include the opening cysteine and the closing phenylalanine or tryptophan. Each record gives: clone size, V gene, J gene, D gene, CDR3 DNA, CDR3 protein. The D gene is left open where the match is weak. Clone size appears in some rows only: once, few, many, or a class for an expanded clone.

clone_size: .
v_call: TRBV28
j_call: TRBJ2-7
d_call: .
cdr3_nt: TGTGCCAGCAGTTTAGCTGATAGGGTCGAGCAGTACTTC
cdr3_aa: CASSLADRVEQYF

clone_size: .
v_call: TRBV6-1
j_call: TRBJ1-1
d_call: .
cdr3_nt: TGTGCCAGCAGTGATTATTTAAGGGAGTTGAACACTGAAGCTTTCTTT
cdr3_aa: CASSDYLRELNTEAFF

clone_size: .
v_call: TRBV5-6
j_call: TRBJ1-4
d_call: TRBD1
cdr3_nt: TGTGCCAGCAGCCCCGGAAACACAGGGGGCGGTGAAAAACTGTTTTTT
cdr3_aa: CASSPGNTGGGEKLFF

clone_size: .
v_call: TRBV11-2
j_call: TRBJ1-2
d_call: .
cdr3_nt: TGTGCCAGCAGCTTAGATCCTAACTATGGCTACACCTTC
cdr3_aa: CASSLDPNYGYTF

clone_size: once
v_call: TRBV9
j_call: TRBJ2-1
d_call: TRBD2
cdr3_nt: TGTGCCAGCAGCGAAGGACTAGTAGAGGTCGATGAGCAGTTCTTC
cdr3_aa: CASSEGLVEVDEQFF

clone_size: .
v_call: TRBV6-5
j_call: TRBJ1-1
d_call: .
cdr3_nt: TGTGCCAGCAGTTTTACCGGGACGCTCTCCGCTGAAGCTTTCTTT
cdr3_aa: CASSFTGTLSAEAFF

clone_size: .
v_call: TRBV6-5
j_call: TRBJ2-7
d_call: .
cdr3_nt: TGTGCCAGCAGTTTGGGACCGCTGGACTCCTACGAGCAGTACTTC
cdr3_aa: CASSLGPLDSYEQYF

clone_size: .
v_call: TRBV5-6
j_call: TRBJ1-1
d_call: .
cdr3_nt: TGTGCCAGCAACCCCCACGGAAACTTGAACACTGAAGCTTTCTTT
cdr3_aa: CASNPHGNLNTEAFF

clone_size: .
v_call: TRBV28
j_call: TRBJ1-4
d_call: .
cdr3_nt: TGTGCCAGCAGTCCGGGGGGAGGTGAAAAACTGTTTTTT
cdr3_aa: CASSPGGGEKLFF

clone_size: .
v_call: TRBV6-5
j_call: TRBJ2-7
d_call: .
cdr3_nt: TGTGCCACCCAAATGGCCGGTTACGAGCAGTACTTC
cdr3_aa: CATQMAGYEQYF

clone_size: .
v_call: TRBV15
j_call: TRBJ2-2
d_call: TRBD1
cdr3_nt: TGTGCCACCAGCAGTTTTACCGGGACAGGCGGCACCGGGGAGCTGTTTTTT
cdr3_aa: CATSSFTGTGGTGELFF

clone_size: .
v_call: TRBV6-5
j_call: TRBJ1-2
d_call: .
cdr3_nt: TGTGCCAGCAGTCCGGGACGTACTAACTATGGCTACACCTTC
cdr3_aa: CASSPGRTNYGYTF

clone_size: .
v_call: TRBV7-6
j_call: TRBJ2-5
d_call: TRBD2
cdr3_nt: TGTGCCAGCAGCTTAGCCAGACTAGCGGGAGCCCGGGAGACCCAGTACTTC
cdr3_aa: CASSLARLAGARETQYF

clone_size: .
v_call: TRBV20-1
j_call: TRBJ2-1
d_call: .
cdr3_nt: TGCAGTGCTAGTCTATCAGGCTATGAGCAGTTCTTC
cdr3_aa: CSASLSGYEQFF

clone_size: .
v_call: TRBV10-1
j_call: TRBJ2-3
d_call: TRBD2
cdr3_nt: TGCGCCAGCGGACTAGCCGACACAGATACGCAGTATTTT
cdr3_aa: CASGLADTDTQYF

clone_size: .
v_call: TRBV30
j_call: TRBJ2-1
d_call: .
cdr3_nt: TGTGCCTGGAGGGGCCGGGCAATCTATGAGCAGTTCTTC
cdr3_aa: CAWRGRAIYEQFF

clone_size: .
v_call: TRBV12-3/TRBV12-4
j_call: TRBJ2-7
d_call: .
cdr3_nt: TGTGCCAGCAGTCTAAACGACAGGTTCGAGCAGTACTTC
cdr3_aa: CASSLNDRFEQYF

clone_size: .
v_call: TRBV3-1/TRBV3-2
j_call: TRBJ2-1
d_call: .
cdr3_nt: TGTGCCAGCAGCCAAGGCTGGCCTACTTACTCCTACAATGAGCAGTTCTTC
cdr3_aa: CASSQGWPTYSYNEQFF

clone_size: .
v_call: TRBV18
j_call: TRBJ2-1
d_call: .
cdr3_nt: TGTGCCAGCTCACCCCCAGTGCGAGGAAACGATGAGCAGTTCTTC
cdr3_aa: CASSPPVRGNDEQFF

clone_size: .
v_call: TRBV4-1
j_call: TRBJ1-2
d_call: .
cdr3_nt: TGCGCCAGCAGCCAAGTAGGAAGGGTCCGGAGCTATGGCTACACCTTC
cdr3_aa: CASSQVGRVRSYGYTF

clone_size: .
v_call: TRBV27
j_call: TRBJ1-3
d_call: .
cdr3_nt: TGTGCCAGCAGTTTATCAGGGGATGGAAACACCATATATTTT
cdr3_aa: CASSLSGDGNTIYF

clone_size: .
v_call: TRBV27
j_call: TRBJ2-5
d_call: TRBD1
cdr3_nt: TGTGCCAGCAGTCTAGGCCGGGACAGGTGGGAGACCCAGTACTTC
cdr3_aa: CASSLGRDRWETQYF